This T cell receptor (beta chain) originates from a study of blood T cell repertoires in COVID-19. The CDR3 spans 14 residues. V gave up 0 bases and J gave up 7 bases; unmatched junction bases: 6. From germline, CDR1 is GTSNPN and CDR2 SVGIG (reference sequence). Seattle patient enrollment occurred during active infection, with longitudinal follow-up thereafter. Libraries were prepared by immunoSEQ multiplex PCR; TCRdb keeps only in-frame clonotypes and omits some of them. Of about 68,000 clones listed, more than 85% are singletons. The chain combines TRBV30 with TRBJ2-1, with 7 nucleotides matching TRBD1. This receptor was obtained from a man aged 35-49 years with COVID-19, enrolled during active disease. The specimen sequenced was peripheral blood. This chain's CDR3 is CAWSVVGTANEQFF. The DNA for the CDR3 is TGTGCCTGGAGTGTTGTTGGGACAGCAAATGAGCAGTTCTTC.